This TCR beta chain was identified during a study of regulatory T cells in long-lasting Graves disease (dated by TCRdb to the early 2020s). For the wider study: Persistent Graves' disease meant more than 5 years of antithyroid drug treatment with TSH receptor autoantibodies that stayed positive. In the clinical cohort, patients with persistent Graves' disease had used antithyroid drugs for an average of about 9.4 years. The study was conducted in China and was registered as a clinical trial. TCR sequencing covered some 13 persistent and roughly 20 newly diagnosed Graves' disease patients, around 33 samples in total. This study used TCR sequencing and RNA sequencing of peripheral blood to compare persistent Graves' disease patients against newly diagnosed Graves' disease patients.

The library was made by multiplex PCR. TCRdb shows the sequencer as Illumina HiSeq 4000. To build TCR beta libraries, CDR3 regions were amplified by Arm-PCR using iRepertoire HTBI primers. PCR products were gel purified before sequencing. As for the original processing: Gene usage analysis of CDR3 amino acid clonotypes relied on the 60 or so TRBV and about 15 TRBJ segments identified across samples. COPE and FqMerger were used to merge filtered high-quality paired reads into contigs. BLAST was used to align contigs to the IMGT TRBV, TRBD and TRBJ reference genes, and CDR3 was defined following IMGT. Clonotypes above 0.1% frequency were classified as highly expanded clones. Shannon entropy served as the measure of repertoire diversity, while the Gini coefficient captured V-J evenness. Clonotypes shared by more than one individual were considered public. In-frame beta chains were kept once TCRdb had trimmed the public reads at Q25 with fastp and called clones with MiXCR. CDR3 protein sequences are deduplicated, and each keeps its most common genes and DNA. Clone size and V and J calls follow TCRdb, not the original study. A total of about 660,000 distinct CDR3 sequences appear in this sample, around 30% of them only once. The ten most abundant clones make up 35% to 55% of the sample.

The time point label on this specimen signifies: persistent/refractory GD, antithyroid drugs over 5 years with positive TRAb. For both TCR sequencing and RNA sequencing, RNA was extracted from PBMCs in TRIzol. Graves' disease was diagnosed according to American Thyroid Association guidelines. The patients came from an endocrinology department in Xi'an, China. Each patient gave roughly 8.4 milliliters of peripheral blood, collected in an EDTA anticoagulant tube. Ficoll Paque Plus density gradient separation was used to isolate PBMCs, and no further T cell sorting was performed. An Agilent 2100 Bioanalyzer and agarose gel were used to assess RNA quality, and a NanoDrop 2000 was used to measure RNA concentration. General conclusions and limits of the study: Preferential use of TRBV28, TRBJ1-2 and TRBJ2-5 was observed in persistent disease, whereas TRBV20-1 and TRBJ2-1 were favored in newly diagnosed disease. Peripheral blood alone was examined, since thyroid tissue, which constituted the primary lesion, could not be accessed. Only the TCR beta chain was sequenced and analyzed. The authors acknowledged the small sample size as a limitation that may reduce accuracy. Compared with newly diagnosed patients, patients with persistent Graves' disease had lower TCR Shannon entropy and fewer highly expanded clones, which suggests clonal expansion. Persistent patients shared more public clonotypes among themselves (fewer than 3,000) than newly diagnosed patients did (over 950).

In regard to this clonotype: There is no known antigen for this receptor. No base quality information exists; no much larger clone differs at one position.

From V the trimming removes 5 bases and from J it removes 6 bases, while the gene matches leave 5 bases of the junction unaccounted for. Taken from cysteine to phenylalanine, the CDR3 has 14 residues. CDR3 DNA only is kept here, 42 bases in frame from base 1. The receptor was derived from a female donor with Graves disease. Sequencing used peripheral blood mononuclear cells (PBMCs), obtained when the disease was refractory, from a patient treated with antithyroid drugs. The chain employs TRBV12-3 or TRBV12-4 and TRBJ1-5, with TRBD1 identical over 9 junction bases. The bases read TGTGCCAGCAGTACAGGGGGCTGGTCTCAGCCCCAGCATTTT. Its amino acids are CASSTGGWSQPQHF.